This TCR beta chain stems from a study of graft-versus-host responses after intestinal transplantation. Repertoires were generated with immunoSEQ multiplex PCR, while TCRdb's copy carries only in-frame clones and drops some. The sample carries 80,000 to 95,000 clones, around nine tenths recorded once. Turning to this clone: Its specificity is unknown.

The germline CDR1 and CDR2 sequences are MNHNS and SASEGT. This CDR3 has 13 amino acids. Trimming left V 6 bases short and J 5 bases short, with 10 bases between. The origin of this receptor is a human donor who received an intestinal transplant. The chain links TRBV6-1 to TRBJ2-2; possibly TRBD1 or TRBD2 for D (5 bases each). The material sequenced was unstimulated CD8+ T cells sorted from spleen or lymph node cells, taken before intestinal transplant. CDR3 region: CASREGWTGELFF. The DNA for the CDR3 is TGTGCCAGCAGAGAGGGGTGGACCGGGGAGCTGTTTTTT.